This TCR beta chain was profiled in a study of shared clonotypes between healthy human individuals. Study as a whole: The plates for each donor numbered three CD4 naive, three CD4 memory, two CD8 naive and one CD8 memory.

A word on this clone: As yet, its antigen is unknown.

The CDR3 is 13 residues long. Germline V gene sequence: CDR1 SEHNR, CDR2 FQNEAQ (reference sequence). V lost 1 base and J lost 5, with 5 bases in between. Per sorted-subset replicate PCR, input was approximately 0.2 ug DNA, representing 30,000 to 35,000 T cell genomes. Some clones are missing from TCRdb's copy, which holds only in-frame ones; the method was immunoSEQ multiplex PCR. The data contain a few hundred thousand clones, roughly 97% of them singletons. Study-wide results and limits: Sampling involved blood alone; tissue repertoires likely differ.

The specimen was naive CD4+ T cells sorted from blood. Documented subset: CD45RA+ positively selected. The gene calls are TRBV7-9 and TRBJ2-2; D remains unclear. This TCR was recovered from a young woman in good health. CDR3 sequence reads: CASSLDVTGELFF. CDR3 DNA: TGTGCCAGCAGCTTAGATGTAACCGGGGAGCTGTTTTTT.